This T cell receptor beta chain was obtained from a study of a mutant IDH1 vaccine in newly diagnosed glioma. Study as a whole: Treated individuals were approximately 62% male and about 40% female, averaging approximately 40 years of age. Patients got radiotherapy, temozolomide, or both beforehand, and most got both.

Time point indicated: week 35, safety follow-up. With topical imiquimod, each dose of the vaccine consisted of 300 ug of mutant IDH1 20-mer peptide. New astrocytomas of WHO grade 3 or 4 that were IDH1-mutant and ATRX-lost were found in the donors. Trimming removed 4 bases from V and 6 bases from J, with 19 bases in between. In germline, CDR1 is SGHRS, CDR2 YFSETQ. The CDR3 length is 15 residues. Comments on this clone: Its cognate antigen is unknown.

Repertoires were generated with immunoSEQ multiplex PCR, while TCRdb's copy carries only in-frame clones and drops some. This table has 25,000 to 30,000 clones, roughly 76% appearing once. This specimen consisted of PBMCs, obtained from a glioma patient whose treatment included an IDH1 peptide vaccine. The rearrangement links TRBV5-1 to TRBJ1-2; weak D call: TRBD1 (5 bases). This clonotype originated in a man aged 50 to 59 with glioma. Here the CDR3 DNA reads TGCGCCAGCAGCCCGGGGGACCTCCAAGGGAATGGCTACACCTTC. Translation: CASSPGDLQGNGYTF.